This T cell receptor beta chain derives from a study of shared clonotypes between healthy human individuals. The protocol was immunoSEQ multiplex PCR, while the TCRdb copy is restricted to in-frame clones and leaves out a portion. Here the sample spans about 1 million clones, roughly 70% being singletons. V was shortened by 3 bases and J by 1 base, with 16 bases between the two germline ends. The length of the CDR3 is 16 residues. Looked up from germline, CDR1 is SGDLS and CDR2 is YYNGEE. Splitting the CD4+ cells yielded a CD45RA+ naive subset and a CD45RA-negative memory subset. The clonotype was recovered from a man younger than 30 in good health. Source material: memory CD4+ T cells sorted from blood. The subset: CD45RA-negative fraction. The chain is built from TRBV9 and TRBJ1-1; D not certain. Written as DNA, the CDR3 is TGTGCCAGCAGCGGCGGGCGGGCATACCGGAACACTGAAGCTTTCTTT. Its translation is CASSGGRAYRNTEAFF.